This T cell receptor beta chain was recovered during a study of identical twins (dated by TCRdb to the mid-2010s). In the study overall: To test whether fetal clonotypes persist, this study deep-sequenced TCR alpha and beta repertoires from monozygotic twins, from unrelated adults of various ages, and from cord blood. To rule out contamination, the twin experiments were replicated at different times with different library preparation protocols. Summary of the overall study and its limitations: Invariant T cells such as MAIT and iNKT could partly confound zero-insertion analyses, though diverse VJ usage argued against this for most clonotypes. Out-of-frame TCR alpha sharing in monozygotic twins was systematically underestimated by recombination models, whereas sharing between unrelated individuals was in agreement with the recombination models. Out-of-frame TCR alpha sequences shared between twins showed an excess of low generation-probability sequences compared with coincidental sharing between unrelated individuals. A weaker excess of twin sharing was found in beta out-of-frame sequences because the signal-to-noise ratio was lowered by fewer shared sequences. Because the same donors could not be followed over many years, the conclusions relied on cross-sectional statistical analysis. Abundant cord blood beta clonotypes carried fewer insertions; young adult naive repertoires showed a weaker similar trend, while memory repertoires showed none.

This clonotype was counted between two and nine times. There is no known antigen for this receptor. It has no much larger one-base neighbor in the sample; base qualities were not kept. Every donor was a healthy Caucasian. The twin cohort consisted of three pairs of female monozygotic twins, all aged about 18 to 29 years. The RNA used for TCR libraries was isolated from peripheral blood mononuclear cells. The library was obtained by 5' RACE. Data came from an Illumina HiSeq 2000. Template switching added a universal primer binding site, and the final cDNA carried a unique molecular identifier that allowed TCR cDNA molecules to be counted accurately. Specific primers in the conserved constant-segment region were used to synthesize first-strand cDNA for the TCR alpha and beta chains. Each cDNA library was double barcoded, with a SMART-Mk sample barcode plus Illumina barcodes, to control for contamination. TruSeq adapter sequences and Illumina sample barcodes were added in two successive PCR steps. TCR alpha and beta cDNA libraries were sequenced on the Illumina HiSeq platform with custom primers. From the authors' description of their analysis: MiGEC was used to process raw reads and extract unique molecular identifiers, and MiXCR was used to find CDR3 positions. Recombination models were inferred per individual with the repgenHMM and IGoR tools using an EM algorithm. The tcR package in R was used for shared clonotype analysis, with sharing normalized by the product of cloneset sizes. Out-of-frame nonproductive sequences were analyzed to study raw recombination free of thymic and clonal selection effects. Using fastp trimming at Q25 and MiXCR clonotype assembly, TCRdb reanalyzed the public sequencing data and kept in-frame beta chains. Duplicate CDR3 protein sequences are folded into a single record with the most common DNA and genes. TCRdb, not the original authors, processed these V and J calls. The sample data list about 890,000 distinct CDR3 sequences, and approximately 13% of these were observed just once. Around 1.5% of the sample lies in the top ten.

V loses 3 bases, J loses 9 bases, and the germline ends lie 21 bases apart. As encoded in the germline V gene (reference sequence), CDR1 is DFQATT while CDR2 is SNEGSKA. The CDR3 contains 15 residues, cysteine and phenylalanine counted. Just the 45-base CDR3 DNA is kept, in frame starting at base 1. The same data also contributed to another study, on yellow fever vaccine responses in identical twins. As the second publication notes: According to the authors, in identical twins the way T cells responded to vaccination appeared partly convergent and partly personalized. In the study, vaccine-responding T cell clones were precisely tracked in identical twins.

The source of this sequence is a woman aged 18 to 35 in good health. What was sequenced was PBMCs. The rearranged chain carries TRBV20-1 and TRBJ2-1, and TRBD2 may be the D gene, going by 6 matching bases. The DNA sequence is TGCAGTGCTAGGGCTCGGGGCCAAAGCGGGCGTGAGCAGTTCTTC. It specifies CSARARGQSGREQFF.